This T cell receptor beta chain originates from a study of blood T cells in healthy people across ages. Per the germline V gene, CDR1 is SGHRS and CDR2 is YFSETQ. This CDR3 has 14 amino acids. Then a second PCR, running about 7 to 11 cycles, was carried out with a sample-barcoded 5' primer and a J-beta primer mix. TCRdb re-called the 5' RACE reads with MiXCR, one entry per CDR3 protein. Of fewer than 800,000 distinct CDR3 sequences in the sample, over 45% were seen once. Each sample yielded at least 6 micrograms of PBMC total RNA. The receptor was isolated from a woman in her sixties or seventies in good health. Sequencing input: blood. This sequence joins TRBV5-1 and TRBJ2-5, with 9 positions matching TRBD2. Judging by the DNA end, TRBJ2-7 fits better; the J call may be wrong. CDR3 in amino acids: CASSRGTSRDEQYF. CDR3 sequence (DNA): TGCGCCAGCAGCCGCGGGACTAGCAGAGACGAGCAGTACTTC.